This entry is about one TCR beta chain. Other DNA sequences in this sample translate to the same CDR3. The data originate from a study of blood T cell repertoires in COVID-19. Overall study: Spain, Italy and the United States supplied samples that represented acute and convalescent COVID-19.

V was cut by 0 bases and J by 6 bases, with 7 bases left in between. Germline V gene lookup returns CDR1 SGHTA and CDR2 FQGNSA. CDR3 size: 13 residues. Original processing notes: Researchers report that nucleated cell counts were estimated from reference gene primer amplification. Sequencing used immunoSEQ multiplex PCR; TCRdb keeps in-frame clones, though not all of them. V and J calls and clone size are copied from that table; D and trimming were computed from the DNA. The data contain 200,000 to 250,000 clones, 83% of them singletons. This clonotype was obtained from a young woman with COVID-19, enrolled during active disease. The source material was peripheral blood. The chain combines TRBV7-2 with TRBJ2-3; D call uncertain. The CDR3 DNA is TGTGCCAGCAGCTTAGCGCTAACTGATACGCAGTATTTT. This encodes CASSLALTDTQYF. The complete variable domain, with remaining parts taken from reference TRBV7-2 and TRBJ2-3, reads GAGVSQSPSNKVTEKGKDVELRCDPISGHTALYWYRQSLGQGLEFLIYFQGNSAPDKSGLPSDRFSAERTGGSVSTLTIQRTQQEDSAVYLCASSLALTDTQYFGPGTRLTVL.